This passage covers 5 T cell receptor beta chains from one sample sequenced in a study of OX40 agonist ivuxolimab in advanced cancers. Only in-frame clones appear in the TCRdb table, and some are missing; sequencing was by immunoSEQ multiplex PCR. The sample lists 55,000 to 65,000 clones, about nine tenths seen once, with 20% to 30% in the top ten. The sequences come from CD4+ or CD8+ T cells sorted from blood, collected in a trial of the OX40 agonist ivuxolimab. These receptors came from an adult with an advanced solid tumor such as melanoma, head and neck, liver or kidney cancer.

This clone was seen just once. This chain uses TRBV28 with TRBJ1-1, with a weak D call TRBD1 (6 bases). CDR1 and CDR2 (germline): MDHEN, SYDVKM. V gave up 3 bases and J gave up 1 base, with 6 bases separating them. The CDR3 has 13 residues. The CDR3 protein is CASSLGQNTEAFF. For the CDR3, the DNA is TGTGCCAGCAGTTTGGGACAGAACACTGAAGCTTTCTTT. Full variable domain (rest looked up from reference TRBV28 and TRBJ1-1): DVKVTQSSRYLVKRTGEKVFLECVQDMDHENMFWYRQDPGLGLRLIYFSYDVKMKEKGDIPEGYSVSREKKERFSLILESASTNQTSMYLCASSLGQNTEAFFGQGTRLTVV.

The CDR3: CASSLAGGGYEQYF. The CDR3, as DNA: TGTGCCAGCAGCTTAGCAGGGGGTGGATACGAGCAGTACTTC. This chain uses TRBV7-9 with TRBJ2-7; TRBD1 might be the D (6 bases). Germline V gives CDR1 SEHNR, CDR2 FQNEAQ (reference sequence). Trimming left V 0 bases short and J 4 bases short, with 10 bases between. The CDR3 contains 14 residues.

This clone was picked up one time. The genes are TRBV2 and TRBJ2-7; D tentatively reads TRBD1 or TRBD2 (5 bases each). Trimming took 0 bases from V and 3 from J, leaving 15 bases between them. From germline, CDR1 is SNHLY and CDR2 FYNNEI. The CDR3 covers 16 residues. The CDR3, as DNA: TGTGCCAGCAGTGAAGCGGTGGGACGGATAAACTACGAGCAGTACTTC. Encoded protein: CASSEAVGRINYEQYF.

The chain has TRBV7-9 and TRBJ2-6, with 12 bases fitting TRBD1. The CDR3 totals 17 residues. The germline gives CDR1 SEHNR, CDR2 FQNEAQ (reference sequence). J gave up 2 bases and V 5 bases, and 4 bases lay outside the gene matches. CDR3 bases: TGTGCCAGCAGCCCTGGGACAGGGGGCCCTGGGGCCAACGTCCTGACTTTC. Translation: CASSPGTGGPGANVLTF. The full variable domain, with the rest looked up from reference TRBV7-9 and TRBJ2-6, is DTGVSQNPRHKITKRGQNVTFRCDPISEHNRLYWYRQTLGQGPEFLTYFQNEAQLEKSRLLSDRFSAERPKGSFSTLEIQRTEQGDSAMYLCASSPGTGGPGANVLTFGAGSRLTVL.

The chain recombines TRBV6-5 with TRBJ1-5; D perhaps matches TRBD1 (5 bases). In germline, CDR1 is MNHEY, CDR2 SVGAGI. Trimming stripped 0 bases from V and 5 bases from J, with 8 bases between. This CDR3 is built from 14 residues. This CDR3 is CASSYSIGDQPQHF. In DNA, the CDR3 is TGTGCCAGCAGTTACTCGATAGGGGATCAGCCCCAGCATTTT.